One and the same sample provided the 12 T cell receptor beta chains below, sequenced in a study of regulatory T cells in long-lasting Graves disease. Construction of TCR beta libraries relied on iRepertoire HTBI primers and on Arm-PCR targeting CDR3 regions. TCRdb independently ran MiXCR on the multiplex PCR reads; one entry per CDR3 protein. This sample has about 470,000 distinct CDR3 sequences; 20% occur once, and the top ten carry 6.5% to 10%. Time point in this sample: persistent/refractory GD, antithyroid drugs over 5 years with positive TRAb. PBMC-extracted RNA yielded the TCR library. This specimen consisted of peripheral blood mononuclear cells (PBMCs), obtained when the disease was refractory, from a patient treated with antithyroid drugs. The origin of the receptors is a female donor with Graves disease.

In regard to this clonotype: A much larger clone is a single base away; this may be a read error. The V call is TRBV2, the J call TRBJ2-2; the D gene is possibly TRBD1 (5 bases). The CDR3 sequence is 15 residues long. Germline V lookup: CDR1 SNHLY, CDR2 FYNNEI. CDR3 residues: CASSELTANTEELFF. In DNA, the CDR3 is TGTGCCAGCAGTGAATTGACAGCCAACACCGAGGAGCTGTTTTTT.

This clonotype was seen a few times. This chain links TRBV6-1 with TRBJ1-2, with 7 bases that match TRBD1. The CDR3 covers 11 residues. The ends lost 5 bases at V and 9 bases at J; junction bases unmatched: 3. CDR1 MNHNS and CDR2 SASEGT come from the germline V gene. CDR3 sequence reads: CASSKQGSYTF. The CDR3 DNA sequence: TGTGCCAGCAGTAAACAGGGGAGCTACACCTTC.

This clonotype was picked up many times. V is TRBV28 and J is TRBJ2-5, with D tentatively TRBD1 or TRBD2 (5 bases each). Germline V gene lookup returns CDR1 MDHEN and CDR2 SYDVKM. The CDR3 has 11 residues. V was pared by 5 bases and J by 5 bases, with 6 bases between. The CDR3, as DNA: TGTGCCAGCAGTGAGGGGGAGACCCAGTACTTC. Protein: CASSEGETQYF.

In its sample, this clonotype was seen many times. The chain couples TRBV2 to TRBJ2-7; unclear D gene. The V and J ends lost 6 bases and 2 bases respectively, with 8 bases between them. Germline V lookup: CDR1 SNHLY, CDR2 FYNNEI. This CDR3 comprises 12 residues. For the CDR3, the DNA is TGTGCCAGCAGGCAACCAGCCTACGAGCAGTACTTC. As protein: CASRQPAYEQYF.

This clonotype has a count of ten or more. The V call is TRBV6-2 or TRBV6-3, the J call TRBJ2-7; 7 nucleotides match TRBD2. CDR3 length: 15 residues. CDR1 and CDR2 (germline): MNHEY, SVGEGT. J was trimmed by 3 bases and V by 7 bases; bases with no gene match: 12. The CDR3 is CASNPGLVGVYEQYF. The DNA for the CDR3 is TGTGCCAGCAACCCTGGACTAGTCGGGGTCTACGAGCAGTACTTC.

The sample holds many counts of this clonotype. The gene calls are TRBV12-3 or TRBV12-4 and TRBJ2-7; TRBD1 matches at 8 bases. CDR3 length: 14 residues. J lost 6 bases, V lost 3 bases, and 7 bases had no gene match. The CDR3 nucleotides are TGTGCCAGCAGTTTTGGGACAGGACTAATCGAGCAGTACTTC. Amino acid sequence: CASSFGTGLIEQYF.

This clonotype was observed a few times. V usage is TRBV30 and J usage is TRBJ2-2; either TRBD1 or TRBD2 may fit D (6 bases each). Germline lookup yields CDR1 GTSNPN and CDR2 SVGIG (reference sequence). Trimming took 2 bases from V and 6 from J, leaving 13 bases between them. The CDR3 runs 14 residues. CDR3 DNA sequence: TGTGCCTGGAGTCTACTAGGGGGGCCCGGGGAGCTGTTTTTT. Protein: CAWSLLGGPGELFF.

This clonotype showed up just a few times. J is TRBJ2-7 and V is TRBV7-9; TRBD2 might be the D (5 bases). V lost 5 bases and J 4 bases, leaving 12 bases between the germline ends. CDR1 is SEHNR and CDR2 is FQNEAQ in the germline V gene (reference sequence). This CDR3 contains 13 residues. The CDR3 DNA sequence: TGTGCCAGCAGCCAGTATCGGGGATACGAGCAGTACTTC. Protein product: CASSQYRGYEQYF.

This clonotype was recorded a few times. The chain joins TRBV5-1 to TRBJ1-1; the D is unclear. Looked up from germline, CDR1 is SGHRS and CDR2 is YFSETQ. This CDR3 has 16 amino acids. Trimming took off 3 bases at V and 8 bases at J, with 23 bases between the two ends. CDR3 region: CASSYTPDRVNREAFF. CDR3 coding DNA: TGCGCCAGCAGCTATACCCCAGACCGGGTAAATAGAGAAGCTTTCTTT.

The rearrangement links TRBV11-2 to TRBJ1-1, with D perhaps matching TRBD1 (5 bases). With 0 bases removed from V and 0 bases from J, the gap between germline ends came to 14 bases. Germline lookup yields CDR1 SGHAT and CDR2 FQNNGV. The CDR3 spans 17 residues. CDR3 loop: CASSLDYPAGVNTEAFF. The DNA for the CDR3 is TGTGCCAGCAGCTTAGATTATCCGGCGGGGGTGAACACTGAAGCTTTCTTT.

This clonotype was counted ten times or more. The V call is TRBV10-3, the J call TRBJ2-7; 12 bases align to TRBD2. V was clipped by 10 bases and J by 7 bases; unmatched bases: 5. The CDR3 runs 12 residues. Per germline, CDR1 ENHRY and CDR2 SYGVKD. The CDR3: CASGLAGQEQYF. The CDR3 DNA sequence: TGTGCCAGCGGACTAGCGGGGCAAGAGCAGTACTTC.

The table lists this clonotype with many counts. V usage is TRBV27 and J usage is TRBJ2-2; TRBD2 matches 8 bases. The V and J ends lost 4 bases and 8 bases, in that order; junction bases with no gene match: 6. This CDR3 has 14 residues. Germline V gene data show CDR1 as MNHEY and CDR2 as SMNVEV (reference sequence). The CDR3 DNA follows: TGTGCCAGCAGTTCTAGCGGGCTACCGGGGGAGCTGTTTTTT. This sequence encodes CASSSSGLPGELFF.